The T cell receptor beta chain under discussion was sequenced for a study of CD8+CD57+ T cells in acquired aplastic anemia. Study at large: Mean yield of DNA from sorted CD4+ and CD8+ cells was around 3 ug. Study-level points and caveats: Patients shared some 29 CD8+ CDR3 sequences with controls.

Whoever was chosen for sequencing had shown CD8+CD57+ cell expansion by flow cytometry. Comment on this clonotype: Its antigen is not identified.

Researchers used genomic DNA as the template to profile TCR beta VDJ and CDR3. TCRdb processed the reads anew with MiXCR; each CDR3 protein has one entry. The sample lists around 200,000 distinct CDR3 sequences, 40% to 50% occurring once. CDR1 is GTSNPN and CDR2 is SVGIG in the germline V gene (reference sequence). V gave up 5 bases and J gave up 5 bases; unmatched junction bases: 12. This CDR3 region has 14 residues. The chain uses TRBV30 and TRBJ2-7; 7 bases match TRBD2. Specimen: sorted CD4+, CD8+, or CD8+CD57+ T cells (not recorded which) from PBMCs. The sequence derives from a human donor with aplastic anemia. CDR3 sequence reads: CAWERAGDPDEQYF. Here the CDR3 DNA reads TGTGCCTGGGAAAGGGCGGGAGACCCCGACGAGCAGTACTTC.